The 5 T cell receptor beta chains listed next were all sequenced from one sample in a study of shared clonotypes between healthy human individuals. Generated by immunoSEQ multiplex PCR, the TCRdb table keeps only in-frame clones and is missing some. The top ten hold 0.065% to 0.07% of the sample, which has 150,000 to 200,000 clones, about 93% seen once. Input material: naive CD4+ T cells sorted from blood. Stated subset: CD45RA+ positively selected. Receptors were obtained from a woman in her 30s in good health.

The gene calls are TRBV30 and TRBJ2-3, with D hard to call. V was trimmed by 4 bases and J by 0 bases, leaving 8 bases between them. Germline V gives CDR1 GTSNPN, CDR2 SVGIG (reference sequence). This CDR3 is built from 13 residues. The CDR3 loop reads CAWTVSSTDTQYF. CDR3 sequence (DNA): TGTGCCTGGACAGTTTCGAGCACAGATACGCAGTATTTT.

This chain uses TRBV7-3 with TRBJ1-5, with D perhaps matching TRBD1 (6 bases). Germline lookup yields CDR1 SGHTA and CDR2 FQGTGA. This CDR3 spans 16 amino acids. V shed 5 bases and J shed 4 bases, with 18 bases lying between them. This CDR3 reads CASSTRTANPNQPQHF. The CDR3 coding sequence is TGTGCCAGCAGCACGAGGACAGCAAATCCTAATCAGCCCCAGCATTTT.

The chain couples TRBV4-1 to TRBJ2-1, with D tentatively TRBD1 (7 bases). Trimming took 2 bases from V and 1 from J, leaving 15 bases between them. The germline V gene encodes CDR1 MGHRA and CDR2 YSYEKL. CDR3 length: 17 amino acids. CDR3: CASSQTGAGGSYNEQFF. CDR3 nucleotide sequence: TGCGCCAGCAGCCAAACGGGGGCAGGGGGGTCCTACAATGAGCAGTTCTTC.

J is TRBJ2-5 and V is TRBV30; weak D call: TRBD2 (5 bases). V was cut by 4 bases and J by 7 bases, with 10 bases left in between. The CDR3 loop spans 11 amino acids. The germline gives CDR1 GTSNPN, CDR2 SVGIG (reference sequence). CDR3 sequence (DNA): TGTGCCTGGAATCTCGGGGTGACCCAGTACTTC. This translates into CAWNLGVTQYF.

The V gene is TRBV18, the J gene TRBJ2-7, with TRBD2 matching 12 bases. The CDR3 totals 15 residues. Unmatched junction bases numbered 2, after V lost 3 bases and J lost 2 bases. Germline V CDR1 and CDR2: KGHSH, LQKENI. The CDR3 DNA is TGTGCCAGCTCACCCTCTAGCGGGAGGGCCTACGAGCAGTACTTC. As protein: CASSPSSGRAYEQYF.